Below, one TCR beta chain is given with its context. Its antigen is not known. The germline V and J ends were trimmed by 6 bases and 11 bases, with 25 bases remaining between them. Germline V gene data show CDR1 as SGHTA and CDR2 as FQGNSA. The CDR3 runs 15 residues. It was genomic DNA that served as the template for profiling TCR beta VDJ and CDR3. TCRdb recomputed calls from the reads with MiXCR, one row per CDR3 protein. The table records hundreds of thousands of distinct CDR3 sequences, about two thirds of them present only once. The data stem from a study of CD8+CD57+ T cells in acquired aplastic anemia. Study at large: Yields of DNA that came from sorted CD4+ and CD8+ cells averaged approximately 3.5 ug. Study-wide results and limits: Patients versus controls showed no significant CD8+ Simpson's diversity difference. Fewer than 30 shared CD8+ CDR3s appeared highly expressed within patients' immunodominant clones.

The clonotype comes from a human donor in good health, serving as a control. Sequencing was carried out using sorted CD4+, CD8+, or CD8+CD57+ T cells (not recorded which) from PBMCs. The V gene is TRBV7-2, the J gene TRBJ1-2, with D perhaps TRBD1 (5 bases). CDR3 sequence: CASSEFREGQAKYTF. CDR3 coding DNA: TGTGCCAGCAGTGAATTCAGAGAGGGGCAGGCGAAATACACCTTC.